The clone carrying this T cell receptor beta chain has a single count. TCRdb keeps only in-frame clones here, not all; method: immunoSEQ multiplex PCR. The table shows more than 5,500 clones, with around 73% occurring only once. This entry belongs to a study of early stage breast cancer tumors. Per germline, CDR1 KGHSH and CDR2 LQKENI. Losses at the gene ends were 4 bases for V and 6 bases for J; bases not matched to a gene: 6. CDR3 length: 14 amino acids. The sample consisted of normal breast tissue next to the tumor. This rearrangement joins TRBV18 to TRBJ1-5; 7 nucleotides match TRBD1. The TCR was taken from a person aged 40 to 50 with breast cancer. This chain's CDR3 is CASSRQGGGQPQHF. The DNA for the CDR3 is TGTGCCAGCTCACGCCAGGGGGGAGGTCAGCCCCAGCATTTT.